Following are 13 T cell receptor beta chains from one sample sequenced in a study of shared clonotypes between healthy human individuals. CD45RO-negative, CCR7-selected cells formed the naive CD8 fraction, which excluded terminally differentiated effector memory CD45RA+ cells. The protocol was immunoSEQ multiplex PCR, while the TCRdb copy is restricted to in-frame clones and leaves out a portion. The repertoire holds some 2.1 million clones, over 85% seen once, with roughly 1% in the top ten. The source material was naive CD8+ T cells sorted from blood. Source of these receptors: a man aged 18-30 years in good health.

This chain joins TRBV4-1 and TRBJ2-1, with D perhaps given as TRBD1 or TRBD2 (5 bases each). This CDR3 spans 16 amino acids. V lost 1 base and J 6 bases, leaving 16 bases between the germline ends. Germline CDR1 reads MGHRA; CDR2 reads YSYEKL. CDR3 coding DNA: TGCGCCAGCAGCCAAGTCCGGGACGGCGAGTCCAATGAGCAGTTCTTC. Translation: CASSQVRDGESNEQFF.

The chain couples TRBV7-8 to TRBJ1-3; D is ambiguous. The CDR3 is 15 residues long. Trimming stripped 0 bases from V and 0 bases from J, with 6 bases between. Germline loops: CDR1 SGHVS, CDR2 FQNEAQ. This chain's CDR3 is CASSLAGDSGNTIYF. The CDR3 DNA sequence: TGTGCCAGCAGCTTAGCGGGAGACTCTGGAAACACCATATATTTT.

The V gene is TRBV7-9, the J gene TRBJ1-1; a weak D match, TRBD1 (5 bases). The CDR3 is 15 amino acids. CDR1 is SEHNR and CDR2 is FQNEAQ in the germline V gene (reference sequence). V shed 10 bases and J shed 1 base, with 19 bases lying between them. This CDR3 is CAINTGGGENTEAFF. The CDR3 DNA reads TGTGCCATTAACACAGGTGGAGGAGAGAACACTGAAGCTTTCTTT.

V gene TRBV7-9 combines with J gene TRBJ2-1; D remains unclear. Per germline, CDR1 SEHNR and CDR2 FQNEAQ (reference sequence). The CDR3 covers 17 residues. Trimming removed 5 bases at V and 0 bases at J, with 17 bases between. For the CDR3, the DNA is TGTGCCAGCAGCCATCCGCCTATAGCCAGCTCCTACAATGAGCAGTTCTTC. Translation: CASSHPPIASSYNEQFF. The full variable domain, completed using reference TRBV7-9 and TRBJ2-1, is DTGVSQNPRHKITKRGQNVTFRCDPISEHNRLYWYRQTLGQGPEFLTYFQNEAQLEKSRLLSDRFSAERPKGSFSTLEIQRTEQGDSAMYLCASSHPPIASSYNEQFFGPGTRLTVL.

CDR3 nucleotide sequence: TGTGCCAGCAGCCCGAGACAGGGAAGTAACTATGGCTACACCTTC. Encoded protein: CASSPRQGSNYGYTF. The chain recombines TRBV7-9 with TRBJ1-2; 7 bases are a match to TRBD1. The germline V gene encodes CDR1 SEHNR and CDR2 FQNEAQ (reference sequence). Losses at the gene ends were 5 bases for V and 1 base for J; bases not matched to a gene: 7. This CDR3 is built from 15 residues.

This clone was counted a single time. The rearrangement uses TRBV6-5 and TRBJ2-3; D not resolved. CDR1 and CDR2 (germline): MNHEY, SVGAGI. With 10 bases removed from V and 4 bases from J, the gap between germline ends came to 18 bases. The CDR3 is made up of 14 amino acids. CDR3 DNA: TGTGCCACCCGTTCTGAGGTCGCGGCAGATACGCAGTATTTT. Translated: CATRSEVAADTQYF.

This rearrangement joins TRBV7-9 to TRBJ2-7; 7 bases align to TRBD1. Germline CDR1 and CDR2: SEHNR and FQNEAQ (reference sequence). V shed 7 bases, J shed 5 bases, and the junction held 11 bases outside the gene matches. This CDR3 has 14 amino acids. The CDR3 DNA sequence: TGTGCCAGCACCGTAATGACAGGGTTCCACGAGCAGTACTTC. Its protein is CASTVMTGFHEQYF.

The CDR3 nucleotides are TGCGCCAGCAGCCATAGGACAGGGGCGACAACCGGGGAGCTGTTTTTT. Protein sequence: CASSHRTGATTGELFF. V and J are TRBV4-1 and TRBJ2-2, with 9 bases matching TRBD1. CDR1 and CDR2 (germline): MGHRA, YSYEKL. The length of the CDR3 is 16 residues. With V trimmed by 3 bases and J by 5 bases, 7 bases remained unmatched.

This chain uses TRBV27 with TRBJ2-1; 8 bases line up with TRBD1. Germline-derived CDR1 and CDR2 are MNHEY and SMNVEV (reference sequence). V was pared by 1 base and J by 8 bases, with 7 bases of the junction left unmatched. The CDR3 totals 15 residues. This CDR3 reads CASSLLGQASDEQFF. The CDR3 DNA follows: TGTGCCAGCAGTTTATTGGGACAGGCCTCGGATGAGCAGTTCTTC.

CDR3 sequence: CASSSLLNEQFF. CDR3 sequence (DNA): TGTGCCAGCAGCAGCCTCCTCAATGAGCAGTTCTTC. This chain connects TRBV7-8 to TRBJ2-1; D is ambiguous. The CDR3 sequence is 12 residues long. Trimming stripped 5 bases from V and 6 bases from J, with 8 bases between. Germline CDR1 is SGHVS and CDR2 is FQNEAQ.

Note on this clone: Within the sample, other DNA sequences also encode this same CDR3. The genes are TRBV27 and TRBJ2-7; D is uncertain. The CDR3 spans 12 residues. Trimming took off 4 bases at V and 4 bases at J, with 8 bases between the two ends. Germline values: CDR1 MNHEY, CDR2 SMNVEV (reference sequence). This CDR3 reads CASSSGLYEQYF. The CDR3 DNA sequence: TGTGCCAGCAGTTCTGGGCTTTACGAGCAGTACTTC.

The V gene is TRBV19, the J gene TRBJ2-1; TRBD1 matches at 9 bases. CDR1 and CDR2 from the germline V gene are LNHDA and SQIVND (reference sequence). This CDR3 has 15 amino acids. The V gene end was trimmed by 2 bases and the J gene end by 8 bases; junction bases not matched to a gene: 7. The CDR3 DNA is TGTGCCAGTAGTATACCGGGACAGGGACTGTATGAGCAGTTCTTC. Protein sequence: CASSIPGQGLYEQFF. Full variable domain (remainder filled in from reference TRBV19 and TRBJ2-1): DGGITQSPKYLFRKEGQNVTLSCEQNLNHDAMYWYRQDPGQGLRLIYYSQIVNDFQKGDIAEGYSVSREKKESFPLTVTSAQKNPTAFYLCASSIPGQGLYEQFFGPGTRLTVL.

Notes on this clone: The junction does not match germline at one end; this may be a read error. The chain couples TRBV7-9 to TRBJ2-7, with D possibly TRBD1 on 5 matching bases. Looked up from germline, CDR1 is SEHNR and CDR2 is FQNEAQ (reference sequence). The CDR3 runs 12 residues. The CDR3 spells CASSLAGAPPRF. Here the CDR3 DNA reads TGTGCCAGCAGCTTAGCTGGGGCCCCTCCCCGGTTC.